These 31 T cell receptor beta chains were all obtained from the same sample, sequenced in a study of blood T cell repertoires in COVID-19. The method was immunoSEQ multiplex PCR; TCRdb's version includes in-frame clones alone and lacks a portion of them. The sample lists around 72,000 clones, approximately 88% occurring once. The sequenced sample was peripheral blood. The receptors were sampled from a man in his fifties with acute or convalescent COVID-19.

This clone was picked up one time. V is TRBV10-1 and J is TRBJ2-5, with 7 bases aligning to TRBD1. The V gene's germline CDR1 is WNHNN and CDR2 SYGVQD (reference sequence). Unmatched junction bases numbered 5, after V lost 6 bases and J lost 1 base. This CDR3 region has 14 residues. CDR3 sequence (DNA): TGCGCCAGCAGCTCTACAGGGGCCCAAGAGACCCAGTACTTC. This gives the protein CASSSTGAQETQYF.

The rearrangement links TRBV24-1 to TRBJ2-5; TRBD2 is a possible D gene (5 bases). V was shortened by 2 bases and J by 6 bases, with 15 bases between the two germline ends. The CDR3 covers 15 residues. Germline V gene data show CDR1 as KGHDR and CDR2 as SFDVKD. CDR3 DNA: TGTGCCACCAGTGATTCGGATGAGGGCGCAAAGACCCAGTACTTC. This encodes CATSDSDEGAKTQYF.

V usage is TRBV30 and J usage is TRBJ1-4, with D hard to call. The CDR3 is made up of 12 amino acids. The V gene lost 8 bases and the J gene lost 2 bases, with 9 bases spanning the gap. Per the germline V gene, CDR1 is GTSNPN and CDR2 is SVGIG (reference sequence). This CDR3 is CALGWTNEKLFF. In DNA, the CDR3 is TGTGCCCTCGGTTGGACTAATGAAAAACTGTTTTTT.

The chain joins TRBV2 to TRBJ2-3; 8 bases agree with TRBD2. The CDR3 length is 16 residues. Germline V gene lookup returns CDR1 SNHLY and CDR2 FYNNEI. Trimming removed 8 bases from V and 5 bases from J; junction bases left unmatched: 15. CDR3 DNA: TGTGCCAGCCGATTATATACTAGCGGAAAAGGAGATACGCAGTATTTT. Its translation is CASRLYTSGKGDTQYF. The full variable domain, rest sourced from reference TRBV2 and TRBJ2-3, is EPEVTQTPSHQVTQMGQEVILRCVPISNHLYFYWYRQILGQKVEFLVSFYNNEISEKSEIFDDQFSVERPDGSNFTLKIRSTKLEDSAMYFCASRLYTSGKGDTQYFGPGTRLTVL.

This clone appeared a few times. The chain carries TRBV27 and TRBJ2-7; 10 nucleotides agree with TRBD1. CDR1 and CDR2 from the germline V gene are MNHEY and SMNVEV (reference sequence). CDR3 length: 13 amino acids. The V gene end was trimmed by 6 bases and the J gene end by 5 bases; junction bases not matched to a gene: 4. This CDR3 is CASSPDRGHEQYF. The CDR3 nucleotides are TGTGCCAGCAGCCCCGACAGGGGGCACGAGCAGTACTTC.

The rearrangement links TRBV10-3 to TRBJ2-7; the match to TRBD2 covers 8 bases. Germline assignment: CDR1 ENHRY and CDR2 SYGVKD. The J segment lost 5 bases and the V segment lost 4 bases, leaving 16 bases of the junction unmatched. The CDR3 totals 17 residues. DNA of the CDR3: TGTGCCATCAGTGCACGGGGGGGAGAGGACTCCTACGACGAGCAGTACTTC. It specifies CAISARGGEDSYDEQYF.

The chain couples TRBV9 to TRBJ1-1; no definite D call. V gave up 0 bases and J gave up 0 bases, with 3 bases separating them. The CDR3 has 13 amino acids. The germline V gene encodes CDR1 SGDLS and CDR2 YYNGEE. CDR3 residues: CASSVAVNTEAFF. The DNA of the CDR3 is TGTGCCAGCAGCGTAGCAGTGAACACTGAAGCTTTCTTT.

The chain recombines TRBV24-1 with TRBJ2-3, with 8 nucleotides matching TRBD2. Germline V gene lookup returns CDR1 KGHDR and CDR2 SFDVKD. J was trimmed by 3 bases and V by 4 bases; bases with no gene match: 5. The CDR3 spans 15 residues. CDR3 in DNA: TGTGCCACCAGTGACCCCGGGAGGGGAACAGATACGCAGTATTTT. Translation: CATSDPGRGTDTQYF.

V usage is TRBV5-1 and J usage is TRBJ2-1; D uncertain. The CDR3 runs to 15 residues. Germline V gene sequence: CDR1 SGHRS, CDR2 YFSETQ. V lost 0 bases and J lost 8, with 15 bases in between. In DNA form, the CDR3 reads TGCGCCAGCAGCTTGGTGCCCAGCGAAGCATATGAGCAGTTCTTC. As protein: CASSLVPSEAYEQFF.

This clone was seen a single time. This chain joins TRBV11-1 and TRBJ2-7; possible D gene TRBD2, 6 bases. V was shortened by 6 bases and J by 6 bases, with 15 bases between the two germline ends. Germline V gives CDR1 SGHAT, CDR2 FQDESV (reference sequence). The length of the CDR3 is 13 residues. CDR3 DNA sequence: TGTGCCAGCAGTAGGGGACTTGCCGGCGAGCAGTACTTC. It specifies CASSRGLAGEQYF.

This chain uses TRBV4-1 with TRBJ2-1, with D hard to call. V dropped 4 bases and J dropped 3 bases, with 7 bases sitting between them. Per the germline V gene, CDR1 is MGHRA and CDR2 is YSYEKL. The CDR3 contains 13 residues. The chain's CDR3 is CASSPNHYNEQFF. The CDR3 DNA sequence: TGCGCCAGCAGCCCTAACCACTACAATGAGCAGTTCTTC.

This clone was observed a few times. This chain connects TRBV5-4 to TRBJ2-5; 8 bases map to TRBD1. This CDR3 contains 13 residues. Trimming cost V 4 bases and J 4 bases; bases outside gene matches: 3. The V gene's germline CDR1 is SGHNT and CDR2 YYREEE (reference sequence). The CDR3 coding sequence is TGTGCCAGCAGCCAGGACAGGGCAGAGACCCAGTACTTC. As protein: CASSQDRAETQYF.

V usage is TRBV18 and J usage is TRBJ1-2, with 9 bases aligning to TRBD1. CDR1 and CDR2 from the germline V gene are KGHSH and LQKENI. The length of the CDR3 is 16 residues. The ends lost 1 base at V and 6 bases at J; junction bases unmatched: 9. This CDR3 is CASSPQALRQGDGYTF. CDR3 DNA: TGTGCCAGCTCACCACAGGCCCTACGACAGGGGGATGGCTACACCTTC.

The gene calls are TRBV3-1 (or the pseudogene TRBV3-2) and TRBJ1-5; a possible D gene is TRBD1 (5 bases). The CDR3 runs to 14 residues. Germline CDR1 and CDR2: LGHDT and YNNKEL (reference sequence). V lost 3 bases, J lost 5 bases, and 11 bases lay in between. CDR3 amino acids: CASSHDSSDQPQHF. The CDR3 DNA follows: TGTGCCAGCAGCCACGACAGTTCTGATCAGCCCCAGCATTTT.

The rearrangement joins TRBV19 to TRBJ1-2; 8 nucleotides align to TRBD1. Unmatched junction bases numbered 15, after V lost 5 bases and J lost 4 bases. The CDR3 sequence is 17 residues long. Germline CDR1 is LNHDA and CDR2 is SQIVND (reference sequence). CDR3 in amino acids: CASSGARGTGDLYGYTF. CDR3 coding DNA: TGTGCCAGTAGTGGGGCCCGCGGGACAGGTGACCTCTATGGCTACACCTTC.

This chain uses TRBV6-5 with TRBJ1-1; D not resolved. V was clipped by 2 bases and J by 4 bases, with 17 bases between them. The germline CDR1 and CDR2 sequences are MNHEY and SVGAGI. The CDR3 length is 16 residues. CDR3: CASSYSAGWRGTEAFF. The DNA for the CDR3 is TGTGCCAGCAGTTACAGTGCCGGGTGGAGAGGCACTGAAGCTTTCTTT.

The J gene is TRBJ1-4, the V gene TRBV18; maybe TRBD1 (5 bases). Germline CDR1 reads KGHSH; CDR2 reads LQKENI. V was clipped by 1 base and J by 8 bases, with 14 bases between them. The CDR3 loop spans 15 amino acids. The CDR3 sequence is CASSPRAGSPEKLFF. DNA of the CDR3: TGTGCCAGCTCACCACGAGCAGGGTCGCCGGAAAAACTGTTTTTT.

The chain employs TRBV6-5 and TRBJ2-4; possible D gene TRBD1, 5 bases. The CDR3 consists of 15 residues. Germline V gene lookup returns CDR1 MNHEY and CDR2 SVGAGI. Trimming cost V 0 bases and J 3 bases, with 9 bases left between them. This CDR3 reads CASSYSSGNKNIQYF. In DNA form, the CDR3 reads TGTGCCAGCAGTTACTCGTCAGGGAACAAAAACATTCAGTACTTC.

The chain recombines TRBV5-6 with TRBJ1-1; D not certain. From germline, CDR1 is SGHDT and CDR2 YYEEEE. The CDR3 runs 15 residues. V was clipped by 2 bases and J by 0 bases, with 11 bases between them. The CDR3 nucleotides read TGTGCCAGCAGCTTTATGGAGGGATTGAACACTGAAGCTTTCTTT. It is translated as CASSFMEGLNTEAFF. The whole variable domain, remainder taken from reference TRBV5-6 and TRBJ1-1, is DAGVTQSPTHLIKTRGQQVTLRCSPKSGHDTVSWYQQALGQGPQFIFQYYEEEERQRGNFPDRFSGHQFPNYSSELNVNALLLGDSALYLCASSFMEGLNTEAFFGQGTRLTVV.

The rearrangement links TRBV4-1 to TRBJ1-1; TRBD1 matches 9 bases. With 0 bases clipped from V and 5 bases from J, the junction kept 4 bases outside the gene matches. CDR3 size: 15 residues. The V gene's germline CDR1 is MGHRA and CDR2 YSYEKL. CDR3 nucleotide sequence: TGCGCCAGCAGCCAAGAGGGACAGGGAGGGACTGAAGCTTTCTTT. The encoded protein is CASSQEGQGGTEAFF.

The chain uses TRBV6-1 and TRBJ2-5, with a tentative D call TRBD1 (5 bases). Between the trimmed V and J ends, which lost 6 bases and 2 bases, there was a span of 13 bases. The CDR3 is 14 amino acids. In germline, CDR1 is MNHNS, CDR2 SASEGT. DNA of the CDR3: TGTGCCAGCAGCATTACAGGCTTACAAGAGACCCAGTACTTC. It specifies CASSITGLQETQYF.

The gene calls are TRBV10-1 and TRBJ1-3; D not resolved. V was shortened by 4 bases and J by 0 bases, with 10 bases between the two germline ends. Germline values: CDR1 WNHNN, CDR2 SYGVQD (reference sequence). The CDR3 length is 15 residues. CDR3 DNA sequence: TGCGCCAGCAGTGCAACGTTGAGCTCTGGAAACACCATATATTTT. Its protein is CASSATLSSGNTIYF.

V is TRBV10-3 and J is TRBJ2-5; a possible D gene is TRBD2 (6 bases). CDR1 and CDR2 (germline): ENHRY, SYGVKD. The CDR3 totals 14 residues. The V gene lost 3 bases and the J gene lost 5 bases, with 13 bases spanning the gap. CDR3 residues: CAISDLPRGETQYF. The CDR3 DNA follows: TGTGCCATCAGTGATTTGCCTCGGGGGGAGACCCAGTACTTC.

This clone was found once. The chain carries TRBV5-1 and TRBJ1-2, with 7 bases matching TRBD1. This CDR3 has 14 amino acids. V shed 7 bases, J shed 0 bases, and the junction held 6 bases outside the gene matches. The germline V gene has CDR1 SGHRS and CDR2 YFSETQ. The CDR3 bases are TGCGCCAGCCAACAGGGGCTCACTAACTATGGCTACACCTTC. Translating it yields CASQQGLTNYGYTF.

The chain uses TRBV7-3 and TRBJ2-3, with D possibly being TRBD2 (6 bases). Germline loops: CDR1 SGHTA, CDR2 FQGTGA. The CDR3 spans 14 residues. The V end was cut by 3 bases, the J end by 2 bases, with 9 bases between. The CDR3, as DNA: TGTGCCAGCAGCTTTAGCGGACTCACAGATACGCAGTATTTT. This encodes CASSFSGLTDTQYF. Combining the CDR3 with reference TRBV7-3 and TRBJ2-3 gives the whole variable domain GAGVSQTPSNKVTEKGKYVELRCDPISGHTALYWYRQSLGQGPEFLIYFQGTGAADDSGLPNDRFFAVRPEGSVSTLKIQRTERGDSAVYLCASSFSGLTDTQYFGPGTRLTVL.

This chain connects TRBV3-1 (or the pseudogene TRBV3-2) to TRBJ2-5, with D possibly TRBD1 on 5 matching bases. The J call may be in error: the DNA end matches TRBJ2-7 better. The CDR3 consists of 19 residues. Germline CDR1 is LGHDT and CDR2 is YNNKEL (reference sequence). CDR3 region: CASSQVTLSTTRTPYEQYF. The CDR3 nucleotides are TGTGCCAGCAGCCAAGTCACTCTTTCTACAACCAGGACACCCTACGAGCAGTACTTC.

V usage is TRBV5-1 and J usage is TRBJ2-3; 7 bases line up with TRBD1. Germline-derived CDR1 and CDR2 are SGHRS and YFSETQ. This CDR3 contains 15 residues. V was clipped by 4 bases and J by 3 bases; unmatched bases: 8. In DNA, the CDR3 is TGCGCCAGCAGCGAGGCGGACAGGCCTACAGATACGCAGTATTTT. Protein sequence: CASSEADRPTDTQYF.

This CDR3 is CASLKQGLNTEAFF. For the CDR3, the DNA is TGTGCCAGCCTAAAACAGGGGTTGAACACTGAAGCTTTCTTT. This chain joins TRBV6-5 and TRBJ1-1; 7 bases are a match to TRBD1. V was pared by 8 bases and J by 0 bases, with 6 bases of the junction left unmatched. The CDR3 has 14 amino acids. The germline V gene has CDR1 MNHEY and CDR2 SVGAGI.

The V and J genes are TRBV7-9 and TRBJ2-5, with D maybe TRBD1 (6 bases). Deletions cut 3 bases from V and 0 bases from J, with 14 bases between. Looked up from germline, CDR1 is SEHNR and CDR2 is FQNEAQ (reference sequence). The CDR3 length is 16 residues. The CDR3 protein is CASSFSWTEYQETQYF. In DNA form, the CDR3 reads TGTGCCAGCAGCTTTAGCTGGACAGAGTACCAAGAGACCCAGTACTTC.

The chain couples TRBV4-1 to TRBJ1-1; D is perhaps TRBD1 (5 bases). Germline V gene lookup returns CDR1 MGHRA and CDR2 YSYEKL. V lost 0 bases and J 4 bases, leaving 12 bases between the germline ends. This CDR3 is 15 amino acids long. DNA for the CDR3: TGCGCCAGCAGCCAAGACGCGGGGGTCAGCACTGAAGCTTTCTTT. Translation gives CASSQDAGVSTEAFF.

The genes are TRBV11-2 and TRBJ1-4; D gene unclear. CDR1 and CDR2 (germline): SGHAT, FQNNGV. Trimming removed 5 bases from V and 0 bases from J, with 13 bases in between. This CDR3 has 16 amino acids. The CDR3 reads CASSPRLSATNEKLFF. The CDR3 DNA is TGTGCCAGCAGCCCCAGATTGTCCGCAACTAATGAAAAACTGTTTTTT.